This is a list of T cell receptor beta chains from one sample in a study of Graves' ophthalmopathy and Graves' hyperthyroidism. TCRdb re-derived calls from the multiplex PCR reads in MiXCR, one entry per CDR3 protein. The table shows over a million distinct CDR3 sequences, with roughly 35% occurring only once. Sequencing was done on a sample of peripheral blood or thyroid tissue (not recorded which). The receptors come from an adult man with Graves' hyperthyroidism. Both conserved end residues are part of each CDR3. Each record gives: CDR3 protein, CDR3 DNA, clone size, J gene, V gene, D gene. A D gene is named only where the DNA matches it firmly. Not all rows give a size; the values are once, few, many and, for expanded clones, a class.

CDR3: CASSQDIERRNTGELFF
DNA: TGTGCCAGCAGCCAAGATATTGAGAGGAGGAACACCGGGGAGCTGTTTTTT
size: .
J: TRBJ2-2
V: TRBV14
D: .

CDR3: CASSPQVGPEKQYF
DNA: TGTGCCAGCTCACCACAAGTCGGGCCTGAGAAGCAGTACTTC
size: .
J: TRBJ2-7
V: TRBV18
D: .

CDR3: CASSPGDGIYEQYF
DNA: TGTGCCAGCAGCCCAGGGGACGGAATCTACGAGCAGTACTTC
size: many
J: TRBJ2-7
V: TRBV9
D: .

CDR3: CASSSGPYEQYF
DNA: TGTGCCAGCAGCTCCGGACCGTACGAGCAGTACTTC
size: many
J: TRBJ2-7
V: TRBV7-9
D: .

CDR3: CSARTSGGAYF
DNA: TGCAGTGCTCGTACTAGCGGGGGAGCCTACTTC
size: many
J: TRBJ2-5
V: TRBV20-1
D: TRBD2

CDR3: CASTLGGTTGELFF
DNA: TGTGCCAGCACCTTGGGGGGCACCACCGGGGAGCTGTTTTTT
size: .
J: TRBJ2-2
V: TRBV12-3/TRBV12-4
D: .

CDR3: CASSSGLLDEQYF
DNA: TGTGCCAGCTCATCTGGACTATTGGACGAGCAGTACTTC
size: .
J: TRBJ2-7
V: TRBV18
D: .

CDR3: CAGSQGDRSPEQYF
DNA: TGTGCCGGCAGCCAAGGAGACAGGTCTCCCGAGCAGTACTTC
size: .
J: TRBJ2-7
V: TRBV3-1
D: .

CDR3: CATSRAQGQGPLREQYF
DNA: TGTGCCACCAGCAGAGCACAGGGACAGGGTCCTCTCCGCGAGCAGTACTTC
size: many
J: TRBJ2-7
V: TRBV15
D: TRBD1

CDR3: CSARGGTVARSYEQYF
DNA: TGCAGTGCTAGAGGTGGGACGGTAGCTAGGTCCTACGAGCAGTACTTC
size: few
J: TRBJ2-7
V: TRBV20-1
D: .

CDR3: CASSRTGYRSYEQYF
DNA: TGTGCCAGCAGCCGGACAGGGTACCGCTCCTACGAGCAGTACTTC
size: many
J: TRBJ2-7
V: TRBV7-9
D: TRBD1

CDR3: CASSLRARQYF
DNA: TGTGCCAGCAGCTTAAGGGCGCGGCAGTACTTC
size: .
J: TRBJ2-7
V: TRBV7-2
D: .

CDR3: CASSLLLGGTAILETQYF
DNA: TGTGCCAGCAGCTTGTTACTCGGCGGGACAGCCATCCTCGAGACCCAGTACTTC
size: once
J: TRBJ2-5
V: TRBV5-4
D: .

CDR3: CASSLFDPDTEAFF
DNA: TGTGCCAGCAGCTTGTTTGATCCGGACACTGAAGCTTTCTTT
size: .
J: TRBJ1-1
V: TRBV7-2
D: .

CDR3: CATSRDPTGGEKLFF
DNA: TGTGCCACCAGCAGAGACCCGACTGGGGGTGAAAAACTGTTTTTT
size: few
J: TRBJ1-4
V: TRBV15
D: .

CDR3: CASKTTDSFAGNTIYF
DNA: TGCGCCAGCAAAACGACCGACAGTTTCGCTGGAAACACCATATATTTT
size: many
J: TRBJ1-3
V: TRBV10-2
D: .

CDR3: CASSVKGNTEAFF
DNA: TGTGCCAGCAGCGTTAAAGGGAACACTGAAGCTTTCTTT
size: many
J: TRBJ1-1
V: TRBV9
D: .

CDR3: CASSLILPGQGRETQYF
DNA: TGTGCCAGCAGTCTTATTCTGCCGGGACAGGGGCGGGAGACCCAGTACTTC
size: .
J: TRBJ2-5
V: TRBV2
D: TRBD1

CDR3: CASSPPQTSGANVLTF
DNA: TGTGCCAGCAGCCCCCCACAAACCTCTGGGGCCAACGTCCTGACTTTC
size: .
J: TRBJ2-6
V: TRBV7-3
D: .

CDR3: CAISATDGPQHF
DNA: TGTGCCATCAGTGCCACAGATGGGCCCCAGCATTTT
size: many
J: TRBJ1-5
V: TRBV10-3
D: .

CDR3: CASSKTGTAGYEQYF
DNA: TGTGCCAGCAGTAAGACAGGGACGGCGGGCTACGAGCAGTACTTC
size: few
J: TRBJ2-7
V: TRBV6-2/TRBV6-3
D: TRBD1

CDR3: CASSESYWSGSRDEQYF
DNA: TGTGCCAGCAGTGAATCCTACTGGTCAGGGTCTCGCGACGAGCAGTACTTC
size: many
J: TRBJ2-7
V: TRBV25-1
D: .

CDR3: CASSRGRGLMNTEAFF
DNA: TGTGCCAGTAGTAGGGGACGGGGTCTCATGAACACTGAAGCTTTCTTT
size: .
J: TRBJ1-1
V: TRBV19
D: .

CDR3: CAISERAISTGGGYEQYF
DNA: TGTGCCATCAGTGAGCGGGCGATTTCGACAGGGGGAGGCTACGAGCAGTACTTC
size: many
J: TRBJ2-7
V: TRBV10-3
D: TRBD1

CDR3: CSARGGGNYGYTF
DNA: TGCAGCGCTAGGGGAGGGGGGAACTATGGCTACACCTTC
size: .
J: TRBJ1-2
V: TRBV29-1
D: .

CDR3: CASLDRAYEQYF
DNA: TGTGCCAGCTTGGACAGGGCCTACGAGCAGTACTTC
size: many
J: TRBJ2-7
V: TRBV6-6
D: TRBD1

CDR3: CASSGPGGYADEQYF
DNA: TGTGCCAGCAGCGGTCCGGGGGGGTACGCGGACGAGCAGTACTTC
size: many
J: TRBJ2-7
V: TRBV9
D: TRBD2

CDR3: CASSAGLASQETQYF
DNA: TGTGCCAGCTCAGCCGGACTAGCGAGCCAAGAGACCCAGTACTTC
size: few
J: TRBJ2-5
V: TRBV18
D: TRBD2

CDR3: CASSSSGTDWWEQYF
DNA: TGTGCCAGCAGTTCCTCCGGGACCGACTGGTGGGAGCAGTACTTC
size: .
J: TRBJ2-7
V: TRBV28
D: .

CDR3: CATSKGYSNQPQHF
DNA: TGTGCCACCAGCAAGGGATATAGCAATCAGCCCCAGCATTTT
size: many
J: TRBJ1-5
V: TRBV15
D: .

CDR3: CASRTDGSYEQYF
DNA: TGTGCCAGCAGAACGGACGGCTCCTACGAGCAGTACTTC
size: many
J: TRBJ2-7
V: TRBV14
D: .

CDR3: CASRLAGRGELFF
DNA: TGTGCCAGCAGACTAGCGGGACGGGGGGAGCTGTTTTTT
size: .
J: TRBJ2-2
V: TRBV12-3/TRBV12-4
D: TRBD2

CDR3: CATSPYDTGVLETQYF
DNA: TGTGCCACCAGCCCCTACGATACAGGGGTCCTTGAGACCCAGTACTTC
size: many
J: TRBJ2-5
V: TRBV15
D: TRBD1

CDR3: CASSPGQKDYEQYF
DNA: TGTGCCAGCAGCCCGGGACAGAAAGACTACGAGCAGTACTTC
size: .
J: TRBJ2-7
V: TRBV7-2
D: TRBD1

CDR3: CASSRNNEAFF
DNA: TGTGCCAGCAGTCGCAACAATGAAGCTTTCTTT
size: .
J: TRBJ1-1
V: TRBV25-1
D: .

CDR3: CSVVREGRMNTEAFF
DNA: TGCAGCGTTGTTCGGGAGGGAAGAATGAACACTGAAGCTTTCTTT
size: many
J: TRBJ1-1
V: TRBV29-1
D: .

CDR3: CASSSRVSTTEAFF
DNA: TGTGCCAGCAGCTCGAGGGTTTCGACCACTGAAGCTTTCTTT
size: .
J: TRBJ1-1
V: TRBV5-8
D: .